The 30 T cell receptor beta chains reported below all come from one sample, sequenced in a study of blood T cells in healthy people across ages. The authors ran a second PCR of roughly 6 to 12 cycles using a sample-barcoded 5' primer and a J-beta primer mix. Via MiXCR, TCRdb re-called the 5' RACE reads, giving one row per CDR3 protein. This sample carries roughly 830,000 distinct CDR3 sequences, around 68% of them seen once, and the ten largest clones take roughly a quarter. The sequenced sample was blood. The source of these receptors is a young man in good health.

The chain has TRBV27 and TRBJ2-1, with D possibly being TRBD2 (6 bases). Trimming took off 7 bases at V and 8 bases at J, with 15 bases between the two ends. This CDR3 is built from 13 residues. Germline V CDR1 and CDR2: MNHEY, SMNVEV (reference sequence). CDR3 DNA sequence: TGTGCCAGCACCTGGGGGGTGGGGGATGAGCAGTTCTTC. Protein sequence: CASTWGVGDEQFF.

CDR3: CASSFWEADTQYF. In DNA form, the CDR3 reads TGTGCCAGCAGCTTCTGGGAAGCAGATACGCAGTATTTT. V usage is TRBV7-2 and J usage is TRBJ2-3; D not certain. There are 13 residues in the CDR3. The V gene lost 3 bases and the J gene lost 4 bases, with 8 bases spanning the gap. Germline lookup yields CDR1 SGHTA and CDR2 FQGNSA. Together with reference TRBV7-2 and TRBJ2-3, the CDR3 gives the full variable domain: GAGVSQSPSNKVTEKGKDVELRCDPISGHTALYWYRQSLGQGLEFLIYFQGNSAPDKSGLPSDRFSAERTGGSVSTLTIQRTQQEDSAVYLCASSFWEADTQYFGPGTRLTVL.

The chain links TRBV28 to TRBJ2-7, with D perhaps assigned TRBD1 or TRBD2 (6 bases each). Per the germline V gene, CDR1 is MDHEN and CDR2 is SYDVKM. Trimming cost V 11 bases and J 4 bases, with 15 bases left between them. The CDR3 totals 12 residues. The CDR3 DNA reads as TGTGCCTGCACCCCGGGGGCTTACGAGCAGTACTTC. Residues: CACTPGAYEQYF. The complete variable domain, with remaining parts taken from reference TRBV28 and TRBJ2-7, reads DVKVTQSSRYLVKRTGEKVFLECVQDMDHENMFWYRQDPGLGLRLIYFSYDVKMKEKGDIPEGYSVSREKKERFSLILESASTNQTSMYLCACTPGAYEQYFGPGTRLTVT.

The chain has TRBV4-2 and TRBJ2-7, with TRBD1 as a possible D gene (6 bases). The germline V gene encodes CDR1 LGHNA and CDR2 YNFKEQ. V shed 4 bases and J shed 3 bases, with 22 bases lying between them. The CDR3 totals 17 residues. CDR3 region: CASSLYLSTGDVYEQYF. The DNA of the CDR3 is TGTGCCAGCAGCCTCTACTTATCGACAGGAGATGTCTACGAGCAGTACTTC.

The chain combines TRBV7-2 with TRBJ2-1, with TRBD2 matching over 8 bases. The V and J ends lost 0 bases and 12 bases, in that order; junction bases with no gene match: 4. Germline CDR1 is SGHTA and CDR2 is FQGNSA. This CDR3 spans 13 amino acids. CDR3 bases: TGTGCCAGCAGCTTAGCGCGGGGGGTTGTGCAGTTCTTC. Protein product: CASSLARGVVQFF.

The chain combines TRBV7-9 with TRBJ2-5; the D is unclear. The CDR3 is made up of 12 amino acids. Germline CDR1 SEHNR, CDR2 FQNEAQ (reference sequence). V lost 4 bases and J 10 bases, leaving 13 bases between the germline ends. The CDR3 DNA is TGTGCCAGCAGCTCCCGGACGGAAGACCAGTACTTC. Amino acid sequence: CASSSRTEDQYF.

This clonotype has just a few counts. It may be a read error: a sequence one base away is much more abundant. This chain connects TRBV12-3 or TRBV12-4 to TRBJ2-5; D is possibly TRBD2 (6 bases). The V gene lost 8 bases and the J gene lost 11 bases, with 24 bases spanning the gap. CDR3 size: 14 residues. In nucleotides, the CDR3 is TGTGCCAGCCGGACCGGGACTGGGCCTAATGAGCAGTACTTC. Its translation: CASRTGTGPNEQYF.

The chain is built from TRBV12-3 or TRBV12-4 and TRBJ1-5; D not resolved. V shed 5 bases and J shed 8 bases, with 10 bases lying between them. This CDR3 contains 12 residues. The CDR3 nucleotides are TGTGCCAGCAGTCATCCCGGCGAGCCCCAGCATTTT. This sequence encodes CASSHPGEPQHF.

This clonotype was counted only a few times. This sequence joins TRBV20-1 and TRBJ2-5; 7 nucleotides align to TRBD1. Trimming removed 4 bases from V and 11 bases from J; junction bases left unmatched: 16. Germline CDR1 DFQATT, CDR2 SNEGSKA (reference sequence). CDR3 length equals 14 residues. The chain's CDR3 is CSANRDSLPGEQYF. The CDR3 bases are TGCAGTGCTAACCGGGACAGCCTTCCAGGTGAACAGTACTTC.

This clonotype was counted between two and nine times. This chain uses TRBV29-1 with TRBJ2-7; D is ambiguous. This CDR3 is built from 12 residues. Germline CDR1 is SQVTM and CDR2 is ANQGSEA. V lost 4 bases and J 3 bases, leaving 10 bases between the germline ends. The CDR3 here is CSVGFSYYEQYF. The CDR3 DNA follows: TGCAGCGTTGGTTTCAGTTACTACGAGCAGTACTTC.

The chain combines TRBV6-1 with TRBJ2-3; weak D call: TRBD1 (6 bases). Germline CDR1 MNHNS, CDR2 SASEGT. This CDR3 spans 15 amino acids. Trimming shortened V by 6 bases and J by 6 bases, and 19 bases separated the two germline ends. CDR3 DNA sequence: TGTGCCAGCAGCGAACCGGGACATGGAATGGATACGCAGTATTTT. This sequence encodes CASSEPGHGMDTQYF.

The genes are TRBV14 and TRBJ1-1; TRBD1 agrees at 7 bases. CDR1 and CDR2 (germline): SGHDN, FVKESK. The CDR3 runs to 15 residues. V lost 8 bases and J lost 4; bases outside the gene matches: 13. DNA of the CDR3: TGTGCCAGCCGGGACAGTTTGGGGTGGAGCACTGAAGCTTTCTTT. Translating it yields CASRDSLGWSTEAFF.

Only a few counts were recorded for this clonotype. V is TRBV6-1 and J is TRBJ2-3, with TRBD2 as a possible D gene (6 bases). V was clipped by 6 bases and J by 1 base, with 17 bases between them. From germline, CDR1 is MNHNS and CDR2 SASEGT. CDR3 length: 16 residues. CDR3 residues: CASRAGTSEGTDTQYF. The CDR3 DNA sequence: TGTGCCAGCAGAGCCGGGACTTCAGAGGGCACAGATACGCAGTATTTT.

A few counts support this clonotype. This chain links TRBV7-9 with TRBJ2-1, with 11 positions matching TRBD2. Trimming removed 5 bases from V and 3 bases from J; junction bases left unmatched: 3. CDR1 SEHNR and CDR2 FQNEAQ come from the germline V gene (reference sequence). The CDR3 loop spans 15 amino acids. CDR3 sequence: CASSTSGRNYNEQFF. As DNA, the CDR3 is TGTGCCAGCAGCACTAGCGGGAGAAACTACAATGAGCAGTTCTTC.

V and J are TRBV12-3 or TRBV12-4 and TRBJ2-4, with 8 bases that match TRBD1. This CDR3 has 19 amino acids. J gave up 0 bases and V 3 bases, and 13 bases lay outside the gene matches. The CDR3 here is CASSFTQGAIGLAKNIQYF. CDR3 nucleotide sequence: TGTGCCAGCAGTTTTACCCAGGGGGCTATTGGGCTAGCCAAAAACATTCAGTACTTC.

CDR3 amino acids: CASSLDLVTLGPPLHF. DNA of the CDR3: TGTGCCAGCAGCTTAGATCTAGTTACCCTAGGGCCACCCCTCCACTTT. This sequence joins TRBV11-2 and TRBJ1-6, with no clear D. Germline loops: CDR1 SGHAT, CDR2 FQNNGV. CDR3 length: 16 residues. V was trimmed by 0 bases and J by 11 bases, leaving 17 bases between them.

The rearrangement uses TRBV29-1 and TRBJ2-5; the D gene is possibly TRBD1 (6 bases). The CDR3 covers 13 residues. Trimming stripped 8 bases from V and 3 bases from J, with 16 bases between. The germline V gene has CDR1 SQVTM and CDR2 ANQGSEA. CDR3 protein: CSSSSGVEETQYF. In DNA form, the CDR3 reads TGCAGCAGCTCATCAGGGGTAGAAGAGACCCAGTACTTC.

The genes are TRBV5-5 and TRBJ2-5, with D maybe TRBD2 (6 bases). The CDR3 sequence is 14 residues long. Germline CDR1 SGHKS, CDR2 YYEKEE (reference sequence). The germline V and J ends were trimmed by 0 bases and 3 bases, with 9 bases remaining between them. The DNA of the CDR3 is TGTGCCAGCAGCTTGGGGGACTCTAAAGAGACCCAGTACTTC. Its protein product is CASSLGDSKETQYF.

In its sample, this clonotype was seen a few times. V and J are TRBV20-1 and TRBJ1-4, with D uncertain. With 5 bases removed from V and 4 bases from J, the gap between germline ends came to 17 bases. CDR1 and CDR2 (germline): DFQATT, SNEGSKA (reference sequence). This CDR3 spans 15 amino acids. The CDR3 DNA is TGCAGTGCTTCTGCGGGCGGGGAACTTAATGAAAAACTGTTTTTT. Its translation: CSASAGGELNEKLFF.

The chain recombines TRBV28 with TRBJ2-5; TRBD2 agrees at 11 bases. The CDR3 sequence is 16 residues long. In germline, CDR1 is MDHEN, CDR2 SYDVKM. Unmatched junction bases numbered 7, after V lost 6 bases and J lost 1 base. The chain's CDR3 is CASSRSTSGGQETQYF. CDR3 DNA: TGTGCCAGCAGCCGCTCCACTAGCGGGGGCCAAGAGACCCAGTACTTC.

The chain links TRBV29-1 to TRBJ2-5, with 10 bases that match TRBD2. The DNA end lines up better with TRBJ2-7; the J call may be wrong. Germline CDR1 and CDR2: SQVTM and ANQGSEA. This CDR3 contains 15 residues. CDR3 in DNA: TGCAGCGTTGAAGCCGAAGCGGGAGGGGACTACGAGCAGTACTTC. Amino acid sequence: CSVEAEAGGDYEQYF.

The chain employs TRBV30 and TRBJ2-5; a possible D gene is TRBD1 (6 bases). The V end lost 3 bases, the J end lost 0 bases, and 20 bases lay between the germline ends. The V gene's germline CDR1 is GTSNPN and CDR2 SVGIG (reference sequence). The CDR3 is made up of 17 amino acids. DNA for the CDR3: TGTGCCTGGAGGGGCCCTCAGGACAGTTCGTACCAAGAGACCCAGTACTTC. Its protein product is CAWRGPQDSSYQETQYF.

The rearrangement joins TRBV7-9 to TRBJ2-5, with 8 bases matching TRBD2. V lost 3 bases to trimming and J lost 5 bases; unmatched junction nucleotides: 8. Germline loops: CDR1 SEHNR, CDR2 FQNEAQ (reference sequence). The CDR3 runs to 15 residues. CDR3 nucleotides: TGTGCCAGCAGCTTCCAATCTAGCGGGCGGGAGACCCAGTACTTC. Its translation is CASSFQSSGRETQYF.

V gene TRBV27 combines with J gene TRBJ2-1; no definite D call. The V gene lost 6 bases and the J gene lost 2 bases, with 14 bases spanning the gap. CDR3 length: 15 residues. In germline, CDR1 is MNHEY, CDR2 SMNVEV (reference sequence). Written as DNA, the CDR3 is TGTGCCAGCAGCTTAGGGAATTTGGCCTACAATGAGCAGTTCTTC. This codes for CASSLGNLAYNEQFF.

This clonotype has only one observation. The chain recombines TRBV20-1 with TRBJ1-1; D unclear. V was pared by 4 bases and J by 7 bases, with 10 bases between. The CDR3 extends over 11 amino acids. Germline V gene lookup returns CDR1 DFQATT and CDR2 SNEGSKA (reference sequence). DNA for the CDR3: TGCAGTGCTACTTACATGGGTGAAGCTTTCTTT. Amino acid sequence: CSATYMGEAFF.

The chain employs TRBV28 and TRBJ2-7, with a weak D call TRBD1 (6 bases). Trimming shortened V by 2 bases and J by 2 bases, and 16 bases separated the two germline ends. The CDR3 covers 16 residues. In germline, CDR1 is MDHEN, CDR2 SYDVKM. The CDR3 DNA follows: TGTGCCAGCAGTTTACCCGGGACATCCCTTCCCTACGAGCAGTACTTC. Translating gives CASSLPGTSLPYEQYF.

In its sample, this clonotype was seen once. Compared with germline, one end of the junction differs, possibly owing to a read error. The chain employs TRBV9 and TRBJ2-1; D unclear. The CDR3 sequence is 11 residues long. Germline loops: CDR1 SGDLS, CDR2 YYNGEE. The CDR3 DNA is TGTGCCAGCAGCGTAGCTAATGGGCAGTTCTTC. Protein sequence: CASSVANGQFF.

The chain couples TRBV7-9 to TRBJ2-1; D is possibly TRBD1 (5 bases). This CDR3 comprises 12 residues. CDR1 is SEHNR, CDR2 FQNEAQ, per germline (reference sequence). The ends were cut back, 5 bases at V and 9 bases at J, with 11 bases in the middle. This chain's CDR3 is CASSQGSAEQFF. The CDR3 region has the DNA TGTGCCAGCAGCCAGGGCAGCGCTGAGCAGTTCTTC.

The chain combines TRBV9 with TRBJ2-1, with 9 positions matching TRBD1. The germline V gene has CDR1 SGDLS and CDR2 YYNGEE. J gave up 3 bases and V 3 bases, and 10 bases lay outside the gene matches. The CDR3 length is 17 residues. The CDR3 region is CASSERPGTGSYNEQFF. The CDR3 nucleotides are TGTGCCAGCAGCGAACGGCCCGGGACAGGGAGCTACAATGAGCAGTTCTTC. The full variable domain, in which reference TRBV9 and TRBJ2-1 provide the parts outside the CDR3, is DSGVTQTPKHLITATGQRVTLRCSPRSGDLSVYWYQQSLDQGLQFLIQYYNGEERAKGNILERFSAQQFPDLHSELNLSSLELGDSALYFCASSERPGTGSYNEQFFGPGTRLTVL.

This clonotype has a count of ten or more. The chain's CDR3 is CASSFGQGGGQPQHF. CDR3 in DNA: TGTGCCAGCAGTTTTGGGCAGGGCGGGGGTCAGCCCCAGCATTTT. The chain links TRBV12-3 or TRBV12-4 to TRBJ1-5; a possible D gene is TRBD1 (5 bases). This CDR3 is 15 amino acids long. V lost 3 bases and J lost 6, with 15 bases in between.